This TCR beta chain was found in a study of cytomegalovirus exposure and HLA in healthy donors. Findings of the study overall: The study had only CMV serostatus as immune exposure information. Analysis was performed later, and it showed HLA-associated TCR beta chains to be more clonally expanded than equally common others. HLA alleles showed associations with 16,951 TCR beta sequences in a later analysis, at a 0.05 false discovery rate.

With respect to this clone: Its specificity is not known.

A multiplex PCR was run with 60 Vbeta primers and 13 Jbeta primers. Measured with immunoSEQ multiplex PCR; TCRdb has only the in-frame clones, and not every one. The data contain 90,000 to 120,000 clones, 70% to 85% of them singletons. V lost 5 bases, J lost 4 bases, and 12 bases lay in between. Germline CDR1 and CDR2: SGHVS and FNYEAQ. CDR3 length equals 14 residues. The TCR sequence derives from a woman in her 40s in good health and CMV-seronegative. Sequencing input: PBMCs. This sequence joins TRBV7-6 and TRBJ1-5, with unresolved D. The CDR3 loop reads CASSPSEANQPQHF. CDR3 nucleotides: TGTGCCAGCAGCCCCAGTGAGGCTAATCAGCCCCAGCATTTT.